The T cell receptor (beta chain) under discussion was sequenced for a study of cytomegalovirus exposure and HLA in healthy donors. Notes on the study in general: Researchers catalogued approximately 170 TCR beta chains as cytomegalovirus-associated.

The donors were members of the roughly 120-subject validation cohort (separate from the approximately 670-subject first cohort). Profiled with immunoSEQ multiplex PCR; TCRdb holds only in-frame clones, not every one. The sample holds about 150,000 clones, more than 70% seen once. Germline CDR1 is ENHRY and CDR2 is SYGVKD. The ends lost 4 bases at V and 5 bases at J; junction bases unmatched: 4. The CDR3 sequence is 13 residues long. With respect to this clone: Its antigen is not identified.

The source of this sequence is a human donor in good health. This rearrangement joins TRBV10-3 to TRBJ2-5, with TRBD1 matching over 7 bases. Sample: PBMCs. The CDR3 sequence: CAISGQGMETQYF. DNA for the CDR3: TGTGCCATCAGTGGACAGGGTATGGAGACCCAGTACTTC.